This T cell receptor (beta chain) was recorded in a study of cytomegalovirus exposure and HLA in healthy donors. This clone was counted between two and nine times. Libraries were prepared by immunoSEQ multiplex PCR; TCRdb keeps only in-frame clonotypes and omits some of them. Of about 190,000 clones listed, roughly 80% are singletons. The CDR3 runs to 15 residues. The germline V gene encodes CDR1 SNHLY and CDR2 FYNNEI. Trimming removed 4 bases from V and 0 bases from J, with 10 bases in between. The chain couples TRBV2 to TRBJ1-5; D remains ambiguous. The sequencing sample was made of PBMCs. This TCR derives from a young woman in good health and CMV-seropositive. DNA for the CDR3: TGTGCCAGCAGTGGGGCCGCACATAGCAATCAGCCCCAGCATTTT. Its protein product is CASSGAAHSNQPQHF.